One sample yielded the 24 T cell receptor beta chains listed below, sequenced in a study of identical twins (dated by TCRdb to the mid-2010s). The library was obtained by 5' RACE. The data were produced on an Illumina HiSeq 2000. The public reads were run again by TCRdb, first through fastp at Q25 and then through MiXCR, and only productive beta chains were kept. Merged by CDR3 protein, the rows form single entries marked with the most common genes and DNA. The sample profile shows about 1.7 million distinct CDR3 sequences; less than 40% of them were found once. The ten largest clones represent less than 0.35% of the sample. The specimen sequenced was cord blood. The receptors originated from a newborn girl in good health.

CDR3 sequence reads: CASKQTGGGKTDTQYF. DNA of the CDR3: TGTGCCAGCAAGCAAACAGGGGGCGGTAAGACAGATACGCAGTATTTT. The rearrangement uses TRBV27 and TRBJ2-3, with 9 nucleotides matching TRBD1. CDR3 size: 16 residues. The V gene end was trimmed by 7 bases and the J gene end by 3 bases; junction bases not matched to a gene: 11. Germline V gene data show CDR1 as MNHEY and CDR2 as SMNVEV (reference sequence).

This clonotype occurred many times. The chain carries TRBV29-1 and TRBJ2-7; TRBD2 agrees at 13 bases. Germline CDR1 is SQVTM and CDR2 is ANQGSEA. J was trimmed by 0 bases and V by 3 bases; bases with no gene match: 2. This CDR3 is 15 amino acids long. CDR3 loop: CSVDGLAGDSYEQYF. CDR3 DNA sequence: TGCAGCGTTGACGGACTAGCGGGGGACTCCTACGAGCAGTACTTC.

V usage is TRBV27 and J usage is TRBJ1-6, with 9 bases that match TRBD1. V shed 6 bases and J 8 bases; nucleotides not matched to a gene: 11. CDR1 MNHEY and CDR2 SMNVEV come from the germline V gene (reference sequence). This CDR3 has 16 amino acids. The CDR3 DNA reads as TGTGCCAGCAGCACCGGGACAGGGATCGGGTATTCACCCCTCCACTTT. As protein: CASSTGTGIGYSPLHF.

The chain couples TRBV20-1 to TRBJ2-1; TRBD2 agrees at 10 bases. With 3 bases clipped from V and 0 bases from J, the junction kept 8 bases outside the gene matches. The CDR3 has 17 residues. Germline CDR1 DFQATT, CDR2 SNEGSKA (reference sequence). The CDR3 here is CSARSLTSGSSYNEQFF. The CDR3 coding sequence is TGCAGTGCTAGGAGTCTGACTAGCGGGTCCTCCTACAATGAGCAGTTCTTC.

A word on this clonotype: A junction boundary mismatches the germline segment, possibly from a read error. V is TRBV7-8 and J is TRBJ1-6; perhaps TRBD1 as D (5 bases). The CDR3 runs 16 residues. Per germline, CDR1 SGHVS and CDR2 FQNEAQ. The CDR3 region has the DNA TGTGCCAGCAGCTTAGCGCGTGCGGCGGGGGATTCACCCCCCCACTTT. Its protein is CASSLARAAGDSPPHF.

This clonotype has more than one count but fewer than ten. J is TRBJ2-1 and V is TRBV3-1, with 10 bases lining up with TRBD2. Germline trimming cut 6 bases from V and 6 bases from J; bases unmatched to any gene: 8. The germline V gene has CDR1 LGHDT and CDR2 YNNKEL (reference sequence). The CDR3 is 15 amino acids. DNA for the CDR3: TGTGCCAGCAGTTATCTAGCGGGGGCGGGCAATGAGCAGTTCTTC. Amino acid sequence: CASSYLAGAGNEQFF.

The table lists this clonotype with a few counts. The gene calls are TRBV12-3 or TRBV12-4 and TRBJ2-3; D possibly corresponds to TRBD2 (7 bases). The V gene lost 7 bases and the J gene lost 8 bases, with 22 bases spanning the gap. CDR3 length: 15 amino acids. The CDR3 DNA sequence: TGTGCCAGCACCCCTTGGGGGAGGGGGTTCGGTACGCAGTATTTT. Its protein is CASTPWGRGFGTQYF.

J is TRBJ1-4 and V is TRBV2, with D unresolved. The CDR3 runs to 12 residues. Deletions cut 3 bases from V and 7 bases from J, with 6 bases between. CDR1 is SNHLY, CDR2 FYNNEI, per germline. CDR3: CASSEIFEKLFF. The CDR3 DNA reads as TGTGCCAGCAGTGAGATCTTTGAAAAACTGTTTTTT. Combining the CDR3 with reference TRBV2 and TRBJ1-4 gives the whole variable domain EPEVTQTPSHQVTQMGQEVILRCVPISNHLYFYWYRQILGQKVEFLVSFYNNEISEKSEIFDDQFSVERPDGSNFTLKIRSTKLEDSAMYFCASSEIFEKLFFGSGTQLSVL.

The rearrangement joins TRBV20-1 to TRBJ1-1, with 9 bases that match TRBD1. CDR3 length equals 14 residues. CDR1 is DFQATT, CDR2 SNEGSKA, per germline (reference sequence). V gave up 5 bases and J gave up 8 bases; unmatched junction bases: 12. This chain's CDR3 is CSAPGTGLTGEAFF. The CDR3, as DNA: TGCAGTGCTCCCGGGACAGGGTTAACGGGGGAAGCTTTCTTT.

The J gene is TRBJ1-1, the V gene TRBV5-1; 7 nucleotides align to TRBD1. The V gene's germline CDR1 is SGHRS and CDR2 YFSETQ. The CDR3 totals 16 residues. J lost 3 bases, V lost 4 bases, and 12 bases had no gene match. Here the CDR3 reads CASSQDRWGVDTEAFF. The CDR3 DNA reads as TGCGCCAGCAGCCAGGACAGGTGGGGGGTAGACACTGAAGCTTTCTTT.

The V and J genes are TRBV6-6 and TRBJ1-2; D is ambiguous. V lost 4 bases to trimming and J lost 2 bases, with 14 bases between them. The CDR3 runs to 15 residues. Germline CDR1 is MNHNY and CDR2 is SVGAGI (reference sequence). The CDR3 DNA reads as TGTGCCAGCAGTTCCACCGACTGGCTAAACTATGGCTACACCTTC. This sequence encodes CASSSTDWLNYGYTF.

As regards this clonotype: A read error may explain this, as a much larger clone is one base away. The gene calls are TRBV29-1 and TRBJ2-5, with TRBD1 identical over 7 bases. Per germline, CDR1 SQVTM and CDR2 ANQGSEA. The CDR3 is 15 residues long. The CDR3 reads CSVEVAGGRQETRYF. For the CDR3, the DNA is TGCAGCGTTGAAGTGGCAGGGGGAAGACAAGAGACCCGGTACTTC.

This clonotype has a handful of counts. V usage is TRBV7-2 and J usage is TRBJ2-1; 11 positions match TRBD2. The V gene's germline CDR1 is SGHTA and CDR2 FQGNSA. The CDR3 is made up of 19 amino acids. V was clipped by 1 base and J by 2 bases; unmatched bases: 10. CDR3 nucleotide sequence: TGTGCCAGCAGCTTAGTAGCTAGCGGGAGGAGGGTTACCTACAATGAGCAGTTCTTC. Translated: CASSLVASGRRVTYNEQFF.

This chain uses TRBV6-5 with TRBJ1-1, with D maybe TRBD1 (5 bases). CDR1 MNHEY and CDR2 SVGAGI come from the germline V gene. This CDR3 has 13 amino acids. Trimming took 2 bases from V and 11 from J, leaving 15 bases between them. The CDR3 DNA sequence: TGTGCCAGCAGTTACAACTTGGGACCGGAGGCTTTCTTT. Translating gives CASSYNLGPEAFF.

This clonotype was observed many times. V usage is TRBV20-1 and J usage is TRBJ2-5; perhaps TRBD1 as D (5 bases). CDR1 and CDR2 from the germline V gene are DFQATT and SNEGSKA (reference sequence). Between the trimmed V and J ends, which lost 2 bases and 1 base, there was a span of 8 bases. CDR3 length equals 13 residues. CDR3 sequence: CSARNRFQETQYF. The CDR3 DNA reads TGCAGTGCTAGAAACAGGTTCCAAGAGACCCAGTACTTC.

The CDR3 bases are TGTGCCAGCAGTGAAAGCCTGGCCTTAGATACGCAGTATTTT. It yields the protein CASSESLALDTQYF. V usage is TRBV6-1 and J usage is TRBJ2-3, with D unclear. The CDR3 is 14 residues long. Germline V gives CDR1 MNHNS, CDR2 SASEGT. V lost 2 bases and J 5 bases, leaving 11 bases between the germline ends.

The V and J genes are TRBV5-1 and TRBJ1-4; D call uncertain. Trimming took 4 bases from V and 5 from J, leaving 18 bases between them. Germline V CDR1 and CDR2: SGHRS, YFSETQ. This CDR3 comprises 16 residues. The CDR3 is CASSPWSGVGNEKLFF. DNA of the CDR3: TGCGCCAGCAGCCCCTGGTCGGGTGTGGGAAATGAAAAACTGTTTTTT.

This clonotype has just a few counts. The chain combines TRBV28 with TRBJ1-1; D might be TRBD1 (6 bases). CDR3 length: 11 residues. Germline CDR1 is MDHEN and CDR2 is SYDVKM. The V end lost 10 bases, the J end lost 3 bases, and 9 bases lay between the germline ends. As DNA, the CDR3 is TGTGCCACCAGGGGAGACACTGAAGCTTTCTTT. This gives the protein CATRGDTEAFF. Together with reference TRBV28 and TRBJ1-1, the CDR3 gives the full variable domain: DVKVTQSSRYLVKRTGEKVFLECVQDMDHENMFWYRQDPGLGLRLIYFSYDVKMKEKGDIPEGYSVSREKKERFSLILESASTNQTSMYLCATRGDTEAFFGQGTRLTVV.

The gene calls are TRBV4-1 and TRBJ2-5; weak D call: TRBD1 (5 bases). Germline V gene data show CDR1 as MGHRA and CDR2 as YSYEKL. V was shortened by 2 bases and J by 2 bases, with 15 bases between the two germline ends. This CDR3 is 16 amino acids long. Here the CDR3 DNA reads TGCGCCAGCAGCCAAACAGGATTAGCCACACAAGAGACCCAGTACTTC. Its protein product is CASSQTGLATQETQYF.

This clonotype was seen ten or more times. V and J are TRBV24-1 and TRBJ2-7, with D perhaps assigned TRBD1 or TRBD2 (5 bases each). V was pared by 2 bases and J by 4 bases, with 14 bases between. CDR1 KGHDR and CDR2 SFDVKD come from the germline V gene. The CDR3 sequence is 15 residues long. The CDR3 DNA reads as TGTGCCACCAGTGATTCCGGGACCCCTTCTTACGAGCAGTACTTC. It specifies CATSDSGTPSYEQYF.

There are a few counts of this clonotype. This clone may be a read error of a much larger clone one base away. V and J are TRBV28 and TRBJ2-1; possibly TRBD2 for D (6 bases). This CDR3 has 15 residues. CDR1 and CDR2 (germline): MDHEN, SYDVKM. The DNA for the CDR3 is TGTGCCGGCAGTCTAACTAGCAGCTCCTACAATGAGCAGTTCTTC. It codes for CAGSLTSSSYNEQFF.

This chain uses TRBV29-1 with TRBJ2-1, with TRBD2 matching 9 bases. Germline trimming cut 6 bases from V and 10 bases from J; bases unmatched to any gene: 10. This CDR3 has 13 amino acids. Per the germline V gene, CDR1 is SQVTM and CDR2 is ANQGSEA. The CDR3 sequence is CSVGFSGSAEQFF. The CDR3 DNA is TGCAGCGTCGGCTTTAGCGGGAGTGCCGAGCAGTTCTTC.

This clonotype was seen only a few times. The chain recombines TRBV24-1 with TRBJ2-7, with a tentative D call TRBD2 (5 bases). The CDR3 runs to 15 residues. Trimming shortened V by 4 bases and J by 2 bases, and 14 bases separated the two germline ends. The germline gives CDR1 KGHDR, CDR2 SFDVKD. CDR3 amino acids: CATSDSGRGTYEQYF. Written as DNA, the CDR3 is TGTGCCACCAGTGACTCTGGACGGGGAACCTACGAGCAGTACTTC.

The J gene is TRBJ2-3, the V gene TRBV2; 7 bases line up with TRBD2. The CDR3 is made up of 16 amino acids. CDR1 and CDR2 from the germline V gene are SNHLY and FYNNEI. V shed 2 bases and J 4 bases; nucleotides not matched to a gene: 9. The CDR3 loop reads CASSELGGRGSDTQYF. The CDR3 bases are TGTGCCAGCAGTGAACTGGGCGGGAGAGGTTCAGATACGCAGTATTTT. The variable domain in full, with the rest retrieved from reference TRBV2 and TRBJ2-3, is EPEVTQTPSHQVTQMGQEVILRCVPISNHLYFYWYRQILGQKVEFLVSFYNNEISEKSEIFDDQFSVERPDGSNFTLKIRSTKLEDSAMYFCASSELGGRGSDTQYFGPGTRLTVL.